This T cell receptor beta chain was documented in a study of graft-versus-host responses after intestinal transplantation. For the study at large: Recipients uniformly received anti-thymocyte globulin induction, followed by tacrolimus and steroids for three to four years. Study results and caveats: Allografts of patients with graft-donor T cell macrochimerism showed high graft-versus-host to host-versus-graft clone ratios.

The data were produced by immunoSEQ multiplex PCR, yet TCRdb's version contains in-frame clones alone and is incomplete. The sample carries 90,000 to 95,000 clones, about 93% recorded once. Points on this clone: Its antigen is as yet unknown.

The CDR3 has 16 residues. CDR1 and CDR2 (germline): PRHDT, FYEKMQ (reference sequence). V was pared by 4 bases and J by 4 bases, with 5 bases of the junction left unmatched. The clonotype originates from a human donor who received an intestinal transplant. The genes are TRBV13 and TRBJ2-1; 12 bases fit TRBD2. Source: unstimulated CD8+ T cells sorted from spleen or lymph node cells, taken before intestinal transplant. CDR3 bases: TGTGCCAGCAGCTCCTTCGGGACTAGCGGGTACAATGAGCAGTTCTTC. Amino acids: CASSSFGTSGYNEQFF.